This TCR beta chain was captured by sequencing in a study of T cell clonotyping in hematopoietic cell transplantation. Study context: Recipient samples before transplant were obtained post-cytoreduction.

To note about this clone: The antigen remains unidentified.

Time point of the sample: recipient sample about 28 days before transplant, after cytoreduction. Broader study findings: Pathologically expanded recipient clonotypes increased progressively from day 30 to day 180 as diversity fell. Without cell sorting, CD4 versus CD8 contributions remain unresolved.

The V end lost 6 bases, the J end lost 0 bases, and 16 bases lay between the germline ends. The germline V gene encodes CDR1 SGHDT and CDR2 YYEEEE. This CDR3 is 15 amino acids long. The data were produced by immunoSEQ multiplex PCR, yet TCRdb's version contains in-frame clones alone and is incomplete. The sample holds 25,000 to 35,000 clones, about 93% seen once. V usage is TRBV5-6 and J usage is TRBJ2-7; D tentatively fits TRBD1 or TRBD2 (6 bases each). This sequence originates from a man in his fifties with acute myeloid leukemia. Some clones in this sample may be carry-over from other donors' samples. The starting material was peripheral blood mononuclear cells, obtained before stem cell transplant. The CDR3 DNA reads TGTGCCAGCATTCGCCGGGGGCAAAGCTCCTACGAGCAGTACTTC. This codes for CASIRRGQSSYEQYF.